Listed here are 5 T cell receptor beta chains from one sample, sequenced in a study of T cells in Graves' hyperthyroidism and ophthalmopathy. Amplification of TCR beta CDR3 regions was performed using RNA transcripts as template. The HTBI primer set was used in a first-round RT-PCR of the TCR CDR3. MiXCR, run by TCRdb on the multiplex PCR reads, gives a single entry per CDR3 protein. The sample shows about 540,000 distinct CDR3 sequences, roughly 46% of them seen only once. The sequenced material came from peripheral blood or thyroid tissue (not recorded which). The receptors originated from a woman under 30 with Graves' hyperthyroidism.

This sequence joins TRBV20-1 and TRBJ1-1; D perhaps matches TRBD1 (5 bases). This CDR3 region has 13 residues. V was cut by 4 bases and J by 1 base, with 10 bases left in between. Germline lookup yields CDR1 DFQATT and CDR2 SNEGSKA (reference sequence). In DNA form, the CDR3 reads TGCAGTGCTAAGATGACAGCGAACACTGAAGCTTTCTTT. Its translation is CSAKMTANTEAFF.

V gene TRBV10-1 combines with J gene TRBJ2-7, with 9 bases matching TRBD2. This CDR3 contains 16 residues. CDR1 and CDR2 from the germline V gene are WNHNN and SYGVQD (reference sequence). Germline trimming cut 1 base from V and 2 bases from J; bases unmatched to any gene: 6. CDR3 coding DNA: TGCGCCAGCAGTGAGTTCTCTGGGACTAGCCCCTACGAGCAGTACTTC. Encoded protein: CASSEFSGTSPYEQYF.

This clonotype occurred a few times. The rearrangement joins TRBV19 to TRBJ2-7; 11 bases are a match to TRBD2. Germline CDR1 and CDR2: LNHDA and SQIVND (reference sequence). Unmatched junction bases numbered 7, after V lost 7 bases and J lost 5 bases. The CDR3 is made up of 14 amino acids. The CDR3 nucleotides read TGTGCCAGTACTCGGACTAGCGGGCTGAACGAGCAGTACTTC. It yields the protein CASTRTSGLNEQYF. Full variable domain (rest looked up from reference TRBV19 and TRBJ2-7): DGGITQSPKYLFRKEGQNVTLSCEQNLNHDAMYWYRQDPGQGLRLIYYSQIVNDFQKGDIAEGYSVSREKKESFPLTVTSAQKNPTAFYLCASTRTSGLNEQYFGPGTRLTVT.

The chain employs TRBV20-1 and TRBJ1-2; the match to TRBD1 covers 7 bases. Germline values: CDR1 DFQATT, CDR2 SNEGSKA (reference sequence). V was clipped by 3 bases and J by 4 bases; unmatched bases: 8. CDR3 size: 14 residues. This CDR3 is CSARDGQDGYGYTF. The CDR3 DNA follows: TGCAGTGCTAGGGACGGACAGGACGGCTATGGCTACACCTTC.

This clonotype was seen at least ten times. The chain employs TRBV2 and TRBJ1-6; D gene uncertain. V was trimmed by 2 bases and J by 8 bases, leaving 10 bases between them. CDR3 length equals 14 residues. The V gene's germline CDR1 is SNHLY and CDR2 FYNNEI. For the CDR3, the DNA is TGTGCCAGCAGTGAATGGATCACGGATTCACCCCTCCACTTT. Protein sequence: CASSEWITDSPLHF.